This TCR beta chain was found in a study of T cell responses to AZD1222 COVID-19 vaccine. Findings and limits, study-wide: Reportedly, nearly half the spike-specific TCRs target unmutated variant regions. Just a handful of AZD1222 recipients were seropositive at baseline.

Some clones are missing from TCRdb's copy, which holds only in-frame ones; the method was immunoSEQ multiplex PCR. The sample holds around 120,000 clones, about 90% seen once. Details on this clone: Antigen: not known.

V lost 4 bases to trimming and J lost 5 bases; unmatched junction nucleotides: 2. Germline-derived CDR1 and CDR2 are LGHNA and YNFKEQ. The CDR3 is 14 amino acids. The chain recombines TRBV4-2 with TRBJ2-1; TRBD2 matches 10 bases. Sequencing used peripheral blood, obtained on day 0 of AZD1222 vaccination. This TCR was recovered from an adult in good health. CDR3 coding DNA: TGTGCCAGCAGCCGAGGGACTAGCGACAATGAGCAGTTCTTC. It is translated as CASSRGTSDNEQFF.